The 24 T cell receptor beta chains in this list originate from one sample, sequenced in a study of blood T cell repertoires in COVID-19. The repertoire was sequenced with immunoSEQ multiplex PCR; TCRdb's copy has only in-frame clones and lacks some. The sample includes 300,000 to 400,000 clones, roughly 90% of them seen just once. Material: PBMCs or T cells enriched from blood (not recorded which). Receptor source: a man aged 55 to 70 who had recovered from COVID-19.

The chain links TRBV21-1 to TRBJ1-1; the D call in the table, TRBD1, was not verified against the DNA. TRBV21-1 constitutes a pseudogene. There are 16 residues in the CDR3. The CDR3 nucleotides are TGTGCCAGCAGCACCCGACAGGGGGCGAATTCCACTGAAGCTTTCTTT. Its protein product is CASSTRQGANSTEAFF.

The chain has TRBV5-1 and TRBJ1-6; 7 bases fit TRBD1. CDR3 length equals 14 residues. Germline V gene sequence: CDR1 SGHRS, CDR2 YFSETQ. V was clipped by 0 bases and J by 9 bases; unmatched bases: 3. CDR3 in DNA: TGCGCCAGCAGCTTGGAACAGGGGATTTCACCCCTCCACTTT. The encoded protein is CASSLEQGISPLHF. The full variable domain, its missing parts supplied by reference TRBV5-1 and TRBJ1-6, is KAGVTQTPRYLIKTRGQQVTLSCSPISGHRSVSWYQQTPGQGLQFLFEYFSETQRNKGNFPGRFSGRQFSNSRSEMNVSTLELGDSALYLCASSLEQGISPLHFGNGTRLTVT.

The chain employs TRBV19 and TRBJ1-2, with 9 bases fitting TRBD1. Germline-derived CDR1 and CDR2 are LNHDA and SQIVND (reference sequence). After removal of 5 bases from V and 4 bases from J, the junction contained 11 bases not matched to a gene. The CDR3 runs to 16 residues. CDR3 DNA sequence: TGTGCCAGTAGTCCCGCCGGGACAGGGCTCGGCTATGGCTACACCTTC. It specifies CASSPAGTGLGYGYTF. The full variable domain, rest sourced from reference TRBV19 and TRBJ1-2, is DGGITQSPKYLFRKEGQNVTLSCEQNLNHDAMYWYRQDPGQGLRLIYYSQIVNDFQKGDIAEGYSVSREKKESFPLTVTSAQKNPTAFYLCASSPAGTGLGYGYTFGSGTRLTVV.

This clone was recorded only once. The CDR3 nucleotides are TGTGCCAGCCGATTGCGGCCGGAGTACGAGCAGTACTTC. This gives the protein CASRLRPEYEQYF. The chain recombines TRBV2 with TRBJ2-7; D remains unclear. Trimming shortened V by 8 bases and J by 4 bases, and 15 bases separated the two germline ends. The CDR3 is 13 amino acids. Looked up from germline, CDR1 is SNHLY and CDR2 is FYNNEI.

This clone was counted between two and nine times. The CDR3 DNA sequence: TGTGCCAGCAGTGGGGACACCCTCTACGAGCAGTACTTC. It is translated as CASSGDTLYEQYF. The rearrangement links TRBV25-1 to TRBJ2-7; D is possibly TRBD1 (6 bases). V lost 4 bases and J 3 bases, leaving 10 bases between the germline ends. This CDR3 is 13 amino acids long. Germline V lookup: CDR1 MGHDK, CDR2 SYGVNS.

The chain has TRBV4-1 and TRBJ2-1; the match to TRBD1 covers 8 bases. The length of the CDR3 is 14 residues. CDR1 is MGHRA and CDR2 is YSYEKL in the germline V gene. The ends lost 0 bases at V and 11 bases at J; junction bases unmatched: 6. CDR3 amino acids: CASSQDAQGAQQFF. DNA of the CDR3: TGCGCCAGCAGCCAAGACGCCCAGGGGGCCCAGCAGTTCTTC.

This rearrangement joins TRBV19 to TRBJ1-1; D is possibly TRBD1 (5 bases). This CDR3 spans 15 amino acids. Trimming left V 3 bases short and J 4 bases short, with 15 bases between. Per germline, CDR1 LNHDA and CDR2 SQIVND (reference sequence). In DNA form, the CDR3 reads TGTGCCAGTAGTATTATTCTAATGGGGCCCACTGAAGCTTTCTTT. Its protein product is CASSIILMGPTEAFF.

The chain is built from TRBV18 and TRBJ1-3; D may be TRBD1 (5 bases). V lost 3 bases, J lost 0 bases, and 15 bases lay in between. The CDR3 length is 17 residues. Looked up from germline, CDR1 is KGHSH and CDR2 is LQKENI. The CDR3 region has the DNA TGTGCCAGCTCACCGGGGCTTGGGGCGCTCTCTGGAAACACCATATATTTT. Encoded protein: CASSPGLGALSGNTIYF.

This rearrangement joins TRBV3-1 (or the pseudogene TRBV3-2) to TRBJ2-2, with D possibly matching TRBD2 (5 bases). Germline V lookup: CDR1 LGHDT, CDR2 YNNKEL (reference sequence). The CDR3 has 14 residues. V lost 7 bases and J 3 bases, leaving 12 bases between the germline ends. The CDR3 loop reads CASTHEGDTGELFF. The DNA for the CDR3 is TGTGCCAGCACCCATGAGGGTGACACCGGGGAGCTGTTTTTT.

The V call is TRBV9, the J call TRBJ1-6, with a possible D match to TRBD1 (6 bases). CDR3 length: 16 residues. Germline CDR1 SGDLS, CDR2 YYNGEE. Trimming removed 3 bases from V and 5 bases from J, with 15 bases in between. DNA of the CDR3: TGTGCCAGCAGCGCTGAGGGGGGGGAGCATAATTCACCCCTCCACTTT. Protein product: CASSAEGGEHNSPLHF.

The rearrangement joins TRBV20-1 to TRBJ2-7, with 8 positions matching TRBD2. CDR3 length equals 15 residues. Germline assignment: CDR1 DFQATT and CDR2 SNEGSKA (reference sequence). V lost 3 bases, J lost 0 bases, and 7 bases stayed unmatched. For the CDR3, the DNA is TGCAGTGCTAGTCCCCAGCTAGCGGGCTCCTACGAGCAGTACTTC. It codes for CSASPQLAGSYEQYF.

This chain connects TRBV19 to TRBJ1-1; possible D gene TRBD1, 5 bases. V was pared by 6 bases and J by 4 bases, with 12 bases between. The germline V gene has CDR1 LNHDA and CDR2 SQIVND (reference sequence). The CDR3 covers 13 residues. In DNA, the CDR3 is TGTGCCAGTAGAAGTCAGGGCGCCACTGAAGCTTTCTTT. This codes for CASRSQGATEAFF.

This clone was seen just once. The V gene is TRBV18, the J gene TRBJ2-5, with D possibly TRBD1 on 5 matching bases. The V end was cut by 0 bases, the J end by 5 bases, with 7 bases between. The CDR3 is 13 residues long. Germline CDR1 and CDR2: KGHSH and LQKENI. The CDR3 here is CASSPPKGETQYF. CDR3 nucleotide sequence: TGTGCCAGCTCACCACCTAAGGGGGAGACCCAGTACTTC.

The chain has TRBV6-2 or TRBV6-3 and TRBJ1-2; 8 nucleotides match TRBD1. This CDR3 region has 15 residues. Unmatched junction bases numbered 9, after V lost 4 bases and J lost 5 bases. The V gene's germline CDR1 is MNHEY and CDR2 SVGEGT. CDR3 sequence: CASSSARTGRYGYTF. In DNA, the CDR3 is TGTGCCAGCAGTTCCGCACGGACAGGGAGGTATGGCTACACCTTC.

The chain combines TRBV7-9 with TRBJ1-1; maybe TRBD1 (6 bases). Germline V CDR1 and CDR2: SEHNR, FQNEAQ (reference sequence). The CDR3 is 12 residues long. Trimming took off 3 bases at V and 4 bases at J, with 6 bases between the two ends. This CDR3 is CASSLGATEAFF. In DNA, the CDR3 is TGTGCCAGCAGCTTGGGGGCCACTGAAGCTTTCTTT.

This clone was detected only a few times. This chain connects TRBV3-1 (or the pseudogene TRBV3-2) to TRBJ2-1; 11 positions match TRBD2. Looked up from germline, CDR1 is LGHDT and CDR2 is YNNKEL (reference sequence). The CDR3 is 15 residues long. The junction had 4 bases not matched to a gene; V was cut back by 3 bases and J by 6 bases. As DNA, the CDR3 is TGTGCCAGCAGCCATACTAGCGGGAGAGGCAATGAGCAGTTCTTC. Its translation is CASSHTSGRGNEQFF.

The CDR3 spells CATSRDPTGDTYEQYF. As DNA, the CDR3 is TGTGCCACCAGCAGAGATCCAACAGGGGACACCTACGAGCAGTACTTC. V gene TRBV15 combines with J gene TRBJ2-7, with 7 bases fitting TRBD1. Germline V gives CDR1 LNHNV, CDR2 YYDKDF (reference sequence). The ends lost 0 bases at V and 2 bases at J; junction bases unmatched: 7. The length of the CDR3 is 16 residues.

The V gene is TRBV15, the J gene TRBJ2-1; D call uncertain. The CDR3 runs 12 residues. With 0 bases removed from V and 12 bases from J, the gap between germline ends came to 9 bases. Germline lookup yields CDR1 LNHNV and CDR2 YYDKDF (reference sequence). The CDR3 reads CATSRDQQAQFF. CDR3 nucleotide sequence: TGTGCCACCAGCAGAGATCAGCAGGCGCAGTTCTTC.

The CDR3 nucleotides are TGTGCCAGCAGCGGGGGCGGCGAGTTCACAGATACGCAGTATTTT. Its protein is CASSGGGEFTDTQYF. V is TRBV9 and J is TRBJ2-3, with D possibly TRBD1 on 5 matching bases. Germline-derived CDR1 and CDR2 are SGDLS and YYNGEE. This CDR3 spans 15 amino acids. V lost 3 bases and J 2 bases, leaving 13 bases between the germline ends.

This rearrangement joins TRBV6-5 to TRBJ2-5; 7 bases are shared with TRBD2. Unmatched junction bases numbered 8, after V lost 5 bases and J lost 5 bases. The germline gives CDR1 MNHEY, CDR2 SVGAGI. The CDR3 spans 14 residues. CDR3 residues: CASSPRGVGETQYF. Here the CDR3 DNA reads TGTGCCAGCAGTCCCCGGGGGGTAGGGGAGACCCAGTACTTC.

The chain employs TRBV2 and TRBJ1-5, with D perhaps matching TRBD1 (6 bases). Germline V CDR1 and CDR2: SNHLY, FYNNEI. The CDR3 loop spans 13 amino acids. Between the trimmed V and J ends, which lost 6 bases and 7 bases, there was a span of 13 bases. The CDR3 bases are TGTGCCAGCAGGAGGGGGGGAGGACAGCCCCAGCATTTT. Its protein is CASRRGGGQPQHF.

This clone has a count of ten or more. This chain uses TRBV4-1 with TRBJ2-1; TRBD2 matches 11 bases. Germline trimming cut 1 base from V and 6 bases from J; bases unmatched to any gene: 5. Germline lookup yields CDR1 MGHRA and CDR2 YSYEKL. The CDR3 consists of 16 residues. In DNA form, the CDR3 reads TGCGCCAGCAGCCAAGGTAGCGGGAGGGGAACCAATGAGCAGTTCTTC. Amino acid sequence: CASSQGSGRGTNEQFF.

The chain couples TRBV10-3 to TRBJ2-1; 12 bases are shared with TRBD2. Germline lookup yields CDR1 ENHRY and CDR2 SYGVKD. Trimming at V came to 0 bases and at J to 7 bases, leaving 4 bases not matched to a gene. The CDR3 runs 16 residues. The CDR3 loop is CAISESKTSGGNEQFF. The CDR3, as DNA: TGTGCCATCAGTGAGTCGAAGACTAGCGGGGGAAATGAGCAGTTCTTC.

The V gene is TRBV6-5, the J gene TRBJ2-5, with D possibly being TRBD1 (5 bases). The CDR3 spans 16 residues. Germline V gene data show CDR1 as MNHEY and CDR2 as SVGAGI. The V end lost 2 bases, the J end lost 5 bases, and 18 bases lay between the germline ends. DNA of the CDR3: TGTGCCAGCAGTTACGGGGCTCGGGCAGGGCTGGAGACCCAGTACTTC. It codes for CASSYGARAGLETQYF.